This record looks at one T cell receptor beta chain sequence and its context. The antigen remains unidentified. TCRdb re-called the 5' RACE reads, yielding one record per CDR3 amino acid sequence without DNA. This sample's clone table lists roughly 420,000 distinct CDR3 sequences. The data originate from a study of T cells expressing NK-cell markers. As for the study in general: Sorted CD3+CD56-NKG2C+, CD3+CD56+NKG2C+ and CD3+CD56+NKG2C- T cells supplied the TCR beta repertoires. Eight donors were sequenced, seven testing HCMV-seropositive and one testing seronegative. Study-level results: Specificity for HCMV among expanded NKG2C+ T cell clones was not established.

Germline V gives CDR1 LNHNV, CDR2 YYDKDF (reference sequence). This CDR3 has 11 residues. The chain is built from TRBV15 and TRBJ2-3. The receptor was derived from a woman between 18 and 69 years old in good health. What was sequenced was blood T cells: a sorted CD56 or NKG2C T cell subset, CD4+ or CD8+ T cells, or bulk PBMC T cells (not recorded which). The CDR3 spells CATSTQFEQYF.